The next 25 T cell receptor beta chains were all read from a single sample in a study of blood T cell repertoires in COVID-19. Sequenced by immunoSEQ multiplex PCR; TCRdb stores in-frame clones only, minus some. The data show about 150,000 clones, with roughly 80% seen just once and around 0.62% held by the top ten. The source material was peripheral blood. These receptors were obtained from a man in his 60s with acute or convalescent COVID-19.

The CDR3 here is CASSQAGTGGSPLHF. The CDR3 nucleotides are TGCGCCAGCAGCCAAGCTGGGACAGGTGGTTCACCCCTCCACTTT. The V and J genes are TRBV4-3 and TRBJ1-6, with TRBD1 matching 8 bases. The germline CDR1 and CDR2 sequences are LGHNA and YSLEER. J lost 9 bases, V lost 1 base, and 5 bases had no gene match. The CDR3 loop spans 15 amino acids.

The chain has TRBV4-3 and TRBJ2-3; D is uncertain. CDR1 and CDR2 (germline): LGHNA, YSLEER. CDR3 length equals 16 residues. V lost 0 bases and J lost 1, with 11 bases in between. In nucleotides, the CDR3 is TGCGCCAGCAGCCAAGAGGTCTCCCGAGGCACAGATACGCAGTATTTT. This gives the protein CASSQEVSRGTDTQYF.

DNA of the CDR3: TGTGCCACCAGTCAGGTCGGGGGGGGATCCTACGAGCAGTACTTC. It specifies CATSQVGGGSYEQYF. The chain is built from TRBV24-1 and TRBJ2-7; 8 bases align to TRBD2. V was pared by 6 bases and J by 1 base, with 7 bases of the junction left unmatched. Germline V lookup: CDR1 KGHDR, CDR2 SFDVKD. The CDR3 has 15 amino acids.

The chain carries TRBV2 and TRBJ2-7; maybe TRBD1 (5 bases). This CDR3 comprises 13 residues. The germline V gene has CDR1 SNHLY and CDR2 FYNNEI. With 7 bases removed from V and 5 bases from J, the gap between germline ends came to 15 bases. The CDR3 here is CASTQGYFNEQYF. CDR3 bases: TGTGCCAGCACCCAGGGCTATTTCAACGAGCAGTACTTC.

This chain uses TRBV3-1 (or the pseudogene TRBV3-2) with TRBJ2-7; the D gene is possibly TRBD2 (6 bases). Germline CDR1 is LGHDT and CDR2 is YNNKEL (reference sequence). The CDR3 spans 14 residues. Between the trimmed V and J ends, which lost 6 bases and 0 bases, there was a span of 12 bases. The CDR3 sequence is CASRRDGSSYEQYF. In DNA form, the CDR3 reads TGTGCCAGCAGGAGGGACGGGAGCTCCTACGAGCAGTACTTC.

The V gene is TRBV4-3, the J gene TRBJ1-2, with D unresolved. Germline CDR1 and CDR2: LGHNA and YSLEER. The V end was cut by 1 base, the J end by 3 bases, with 12 bases between. This CDR3 is built from 15 residues. CDR3 protein: CASSQVRREDYGYTF. CDR3 DNA: TGCGCCAGCAGCCAAGTTAGGAGGGAGGACTATGGCTACACCTTC.

The V and J genes are TRBV3-1 (or the pseudogene TRBV3-2) and TRBJ2-5, with a tentative D call TRBD2 (7 bases). V shed 5 bases and J shed 3 bases, with 25 bases lying between them. The CDR3 is 18 residues long. The germline V gene encodes CDR1 LGHDT and CDR2 YNNKEL (reference sequence). CDR3 loop: CASSARRDQGGGKETQYF. The CDR3 DNA reads as TGTGCCAGCAGCGCAAGAAGAGATCAGGGAGGGGGAAAAGAGACCCAGTACTTC.

About this clone itself: A junction end diverges from the germline sequence, so it may reflect a read error. This rearrangement joins TRBV12-3 or TRBV12-4 to TRBJ1-1; 7 bases line up with TRBD1. The CDR3 runs to 13 residues. The CDR3 sequence is CASSLGVGRGPRF. The CDR3 bases are TGTGCCAGCAGTTTAGGGGTGGGAAGGGGGCCGAGATTC.

The chain has TRBV6-1 and TRBJ2-3; TRBD1 might be the D (5 bases). Germline V gives CDR1 MNHNS, CDR2 SASEGT. The germline V and J ends were trimmed by 2 bases and 3 bases, with 12 bases remaining between them. The CDR3 spans 15 residues. Here the CDR3 reads CASSETQGITDTQYF. CDR3 DNA sequence: TGTGCCAGCAGTGAAACGCAGGGAATAACAGATACGCAGTATTTT.

This rearrangement joins TRBV7-2 to TRBJ2-5, with D tentatively TRBD2 (5 bases). The CDR3 extends over 13 amino acids. CDR1 SGHTA and CDR2 FQGNSA come from the germline V gene. Trimming took off 5 bases at V and 0 bases at J, with 7 bases between the two ends. This CDR3 reads CASSMDYQETQYF. CDR3 sequence (DNA): TGTGCCAGCAGCATGGACTACCAAGAGACCCAGTACTTC.

The chain carries TRBV4-2 and TRBJ1-2; TRBD1 aligns across 7 bases. V dropped 0 bases and J dropped 4; count of bases not matched to a gene: 5. Looked up from germline, CDR1 is LGHNA and CDR2 is YNFKEQ. The CDR3 is 15 amino acids. Here the CDR3 reads CASSQDQAGGYGYTF. As DNA, the CDR3 is TGTGCCAGCAGCCAAGATCAAGCAGGGGGCTATGGCTACACCTTC.

The J gene is TRBJ2-5, the V gene TRBV30; 15 bases are shared with TRBD2. J lost 5 bases, V lost 2 bases, and 9 bases had no gene match. From germline, CDR1 is GTSNPN and CDR2 SVGIG (reference sequence). This CDR3 region has 17 residues. CDR3 nucleotides: TGTGCCTGGAGTAGGGGACTAGCGGGAGGTTTAGTGGAGACCCAGTACTTC. Its protein product is CAWSRGLAGGLVETQYF.

The rearrangement joins TRBV6-6 to TRBJ2-7; 8 bases are a match to TRBD1. This CDR3 has 14 residues. Germline V lookup: CDR1 MNHNY, CDR2 SVGAGI (reference sequence). Trimming cost V 5 bases and J 12 bases; bases outside gene matches: 15. CDR3 in amino acids: CASSPRGQAPVGYF. CDR3 sequence (DNA): TGTGCCAGCAGTCCCCGGGGACAGGCTCCGGTTGGGTACTTC.

This rearrangement joins TRBV14 to TRBJ1-1; no clear D. The germline CDR1 and CDR2 sequences are SGHDN and FVKESK. CDR3 length equals 13 residues. The germline V and J ends were trimmed by 4 bases and 10 bases, with 16 bases remaining between them. In nucleotides, the CDR3 is TGTGCCAGCAGCCCCATCAGCCGGGGAGCAGCTTTCTTT. This encodes CASSPISRGAAFF.

The chain carries TRBV5-4 and TRBJ1-4; D uncertain. Germline CDR1 SGHNT, CDR2 YYREEE (reference sequence). The V and J ends lost 5 bases and 8 bases respectively, with 16 bases between them. The CDR3 loop spans 14 amino acids. Here the CDR3 reads CASSAAGGSEKLFF. CDR3 DNA sequence: TGTGCCAGCAGTGCGGCGGGAGGGTCCGAAAAACTGTTTTTT.

As for this clone: Other DNA variants within this sample encode the same CDR3. The V call is TRBV4-3, the J call TRBJ1-1; D unclear. Per germline, CDR1 LGHNA and CDR2 YSLEER. The CDR3 runs to 13 residues. Trimming removed 0 bases at V and 4 bases at J, with 6 bases between. In nucleotides, the CDR3 is TGCGCCAGCAGCCAAGATACCGGCACTGAAGCTTTCTTT. It is translated as CASSQDTGTEAFF.

This rearrangement joins TRBV7-2 to TRBJ1-3; 7 bases agree with TRBD1. Germline CDR1 SGHTA, CDR2 FQGNSA. The junction had 3 bases not matched to a gene; V was cut back by 6 bases and J by 1 base. CDR3 length: 14 amino acids. CDR3 sequence: CASRATGSGNTIYF. The CDR3 nucleotides are TGTGCCAGCAGAGCGACAGGGTCTGGAAACACCATATATTTT.

The chain carries TRBV27 and TRBJ2-5, with 7 bases fitting TRBD2. Germline V gives CDR1 MNHEY, CDR2 SMNVEV (reference sequence). V shed 2 bases and J 3 bases; nucleotides not matched to a gene: 6. The CDR3 spans 15 residues. CDR3 sequence: CASSLGGSGKETQYF. The CDR3 DNA is TGTGCCAGCAGTTTAGGGGGGAGCGGGAAAGAGACCCAGTACTTC.

CDR3: CASSRLSSSYNSPLHF. CDR3 sequence (DNA): TGTGCCAGCAGCCGCCTTTCGAGCTCCTATAATTCACCCCTCCACTTT. V and J are TRBV28 and TRBJ1-6, with no clear D. V lost 6 bases to trimming and J lost 0 bases, with 12 bases between them. Germline CDR1 is MDHEN and CDR2 is SYDVKM. The CDR3 has 16 residues.

V gene TRBV19 combines with J gene TRBJ1-1; D uncertain. Germline CDR1 is LNHDA and CDR2 is SQIVND (reference sequence). The V end lost 7 bases, the J end lost 10 bases, and 19 bases lay between the germline ends. CDR3 size: 13 residues. The CDR3: CASTPRGRVGAFF. CDR3 nucleotides: TGTGCCAGTACCCCGAGAGGGAGGGTCGGAGCTTTCTTT.

The chain recombines TRBV6-6 with TRBJ1-5, with unresolved D. Trimming took off 5 bases at V and 5 bases at J, with 7 bases between the two ends. The CDR3 consists of 12 residues. Germline V lookup: CDR1 MNHNY, CDR2 SVGAGI (reference sequence). The CDR3 loop reads CASSRQDQPQHF. CDR3 coding DNA: TGTGCCAGCAGTCGGCAGGATCAGCCCCAGCATTTT.

The chain is built from TRBV12-3 or TRBV12-4 and TRBJ1-2; D is undetermined. This CDR3 region has 13 residues. Trimming took 5 bases from V and 8 from J, leaving 15 bases between them. CDR3 coding DNA: TGTGCCAGCAGTCAGAGGGAAAGTGGAGGCTACACCTTC. Translated, it gives CASSQRESGGYTF.

This rearrangement joins TRBV9 to TRBJ2-3, with D possibly TRBD2 on 6 matching bases. The CDR3 sequence is 15 residues long. Looked up from germline, CDR1 is SGDLS and CDR2 is YYNGEE. Trimming cost V 1 base and J 3 bases, with 12 bases left between them. The CDR3 nucleotides are TGTGCCAGCAGCGTAACGGGGGTGAATACAGATACGCAGTATTTT. Its protein product is CASSVTGVNTDTQYF.

The V call is TRBV2, the J call TRBJ1-1; D unresolved. Germline loops: CDR1 SNHLY, CDR2 FYNNEI. The CDR3 is 14 amino acids. V was shortened by 3 bases and J by 1 base, with 9 bases between the two germline ends. The CDR3 spells CASSDGRGNTEAFF. The CDR3 DNA reads as TGTGCCAGCAGTGACGGACGGGGGAACACTGAAGCTTTCTTT. Full variable domain (missing parts from reference TRBV2 and TRBJ1-1): EPEVTQTPSHQVTQMGQEVILRCVPISNHLYFYWYRQILGQKVEFLVSFYNNEISEKSEIFDDQFSVERPDGSNFTLKIRSTKLEDSAMYFCASSDGRGNTEAFFGQGTRLTVV.

The chain employs TRBV3-1 (or the pseudogene TRBV3-2) and TRBJ1-1; D is ambiguous. This CDR3 region has 12 residues. V was shortened by 3 bases and J by 2 bases, with 4 bases between the two germline ends. Per germline, CDR1 LGHDT and CDR2 YNNKEL (reference sequence). CDR3 in DNA: TGTGCCAGCAGCCAGCTAAACACTGAAGCTTTCTTT. Its translation is CASSQLNTEAFF.